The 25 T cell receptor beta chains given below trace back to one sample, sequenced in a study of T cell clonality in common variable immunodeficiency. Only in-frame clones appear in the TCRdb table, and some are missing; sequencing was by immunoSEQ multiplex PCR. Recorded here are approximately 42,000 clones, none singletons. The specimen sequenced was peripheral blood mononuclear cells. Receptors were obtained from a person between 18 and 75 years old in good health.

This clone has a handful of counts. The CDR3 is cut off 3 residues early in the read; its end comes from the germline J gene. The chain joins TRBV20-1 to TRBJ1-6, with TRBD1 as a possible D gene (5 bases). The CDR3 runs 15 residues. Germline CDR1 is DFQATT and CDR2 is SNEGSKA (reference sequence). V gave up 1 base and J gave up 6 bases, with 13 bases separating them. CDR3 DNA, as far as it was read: TGCAGTGCTAGAGCGGTGGGGGGATTTAATTCACCC. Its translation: CSARAVGGFNSP. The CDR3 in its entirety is CSARAVGGFNSPLHF.

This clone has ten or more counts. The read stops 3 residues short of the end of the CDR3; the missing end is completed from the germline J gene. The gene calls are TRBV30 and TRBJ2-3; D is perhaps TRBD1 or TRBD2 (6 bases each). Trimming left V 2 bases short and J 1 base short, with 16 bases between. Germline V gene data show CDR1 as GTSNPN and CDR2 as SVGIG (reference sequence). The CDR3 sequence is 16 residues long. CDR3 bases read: TGTGCCTGGAGTCAAGGGCGGGACATCGGCACAGATACG. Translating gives CAWSQGRDIGTDT. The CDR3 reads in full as CAWSQGRDIGTDTQYF. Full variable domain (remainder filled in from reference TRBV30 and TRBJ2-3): SQTIHQWPATLVQPVGSPLSLECTVEGTSNPNLYWYRQAAGRGLQLLFYSVGIGQISSEVPQNLSASRPQDRQFILSSKKLLLSDSGFYLCAWSQGRDIGTDTQYFGPGTRLTVL.

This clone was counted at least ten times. CDR3: CASSLVRLAVNNEQFF. Incomplete CDR3 DNA: TGTGCCAGCAGCTTAGTGAGACTAGCGGTAAACAATGAG. The rearrangement joins TRBV7-8 to TRBJ2-1, with 9 bases lining up with TRBD2. The observed sequence ends 3 residues before the CDR3 terminus, with the missing tail filled in from the germline J gene. Germline V gene data show CDR1 as SGHVS and CDR2 as FQNEAQ. Trimming removed 1 base from V and 5 bases from J; junction bases left unmatched: 6. This CDR3 is built from 16 residues.

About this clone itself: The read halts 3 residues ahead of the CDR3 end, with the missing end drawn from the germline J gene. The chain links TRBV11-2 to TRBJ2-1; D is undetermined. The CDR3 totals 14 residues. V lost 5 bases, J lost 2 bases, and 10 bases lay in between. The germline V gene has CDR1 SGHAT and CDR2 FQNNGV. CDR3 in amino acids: CASSPPNTYNEQFF. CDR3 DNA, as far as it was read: TGTGCCAGCAGCCCCCCAAACACCTACAATGAG.

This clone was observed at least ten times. CDR3 DNA (partial): TGCAGCGTCGGGGACAGGGTAGGAGGC. Translation: CSVGDRVGG. The CDR3 in its entirety is CSVGDRVGGYTF. This chain uses TRBV29-1 with TRBJ1-2; 9 bases line up with TRBD1. The read comes to an end 3 residues before the CDR3 does, leaving the germline J gene to fill in the end. The CDR3 has 12 residues. Germline V gives CDR1 SQVTM, CDR2 ANQGSEA.

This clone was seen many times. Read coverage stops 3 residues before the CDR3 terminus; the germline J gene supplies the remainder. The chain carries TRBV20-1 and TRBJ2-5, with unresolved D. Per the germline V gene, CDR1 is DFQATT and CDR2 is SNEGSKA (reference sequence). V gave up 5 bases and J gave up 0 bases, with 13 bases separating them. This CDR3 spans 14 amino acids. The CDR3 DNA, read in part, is TGCAGTGCTGAAACCAACTTGTACCAAGAGACC. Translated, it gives CSAETNLYQET. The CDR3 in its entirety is CSAETNLYQETQYF.

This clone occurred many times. Partial CDR3 DNA: TGTGCCACCCTTCGGACAGGGCAAGGCACTGAA. This codes for CATLRTGQGTE. In full, the CDR3 is CATLRTGQGTEAFF. The V and J genes are TRBV19 and TRBJ1-1, with 8 bases that match TRBD1. The CDR3 end falls 3 residues outside the read, so it is completed with the germline J gene. CDR3 length: 14 residues. The V and J ends lost 10 bases and 4 bases, in that order; junction bases with no gene match: 11. The germline V gene has CDR1 LNHDA and CDR2 SQIVND (reference sequence).

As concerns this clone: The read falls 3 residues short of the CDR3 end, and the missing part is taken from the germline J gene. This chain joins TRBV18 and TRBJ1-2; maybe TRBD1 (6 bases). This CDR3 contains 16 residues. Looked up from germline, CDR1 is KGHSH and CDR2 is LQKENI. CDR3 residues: CASSPVGAGEAYDYTF. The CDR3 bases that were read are TGTGCCAGCTCACCCGTGGGTGCAGGGGAAGCCTACGAC.

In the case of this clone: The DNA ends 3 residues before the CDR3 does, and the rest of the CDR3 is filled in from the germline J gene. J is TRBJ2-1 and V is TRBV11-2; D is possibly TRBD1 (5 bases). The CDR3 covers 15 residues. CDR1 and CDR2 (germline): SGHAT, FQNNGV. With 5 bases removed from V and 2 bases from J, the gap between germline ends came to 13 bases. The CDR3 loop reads CASSQLWGAYNEQFF. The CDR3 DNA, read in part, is TGTGCCAGCAGCCAGCTTTGGGGCGCCTACAATGAG.

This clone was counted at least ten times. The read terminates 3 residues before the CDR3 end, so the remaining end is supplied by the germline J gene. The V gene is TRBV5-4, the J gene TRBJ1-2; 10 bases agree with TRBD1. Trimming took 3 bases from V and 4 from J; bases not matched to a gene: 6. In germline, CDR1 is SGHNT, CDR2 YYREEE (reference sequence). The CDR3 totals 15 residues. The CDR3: CASSSGTGVIYGYTF. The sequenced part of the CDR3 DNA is TGTGCCAGCAGCTCCGGGACAGGGGTCATCTATGGC.

CDR3 region: CASGQYNSPLHF. The covered CDR3 bases are TGTGCCAGCGGACAGTATAATTCACCC. This chain uses TRBV7-2 with TRBJ1-6; tentatively, D is TRBD1 (6 bases). The CDR3 extends 3 residues past the end of the read, so its final part is completed from the germline J gene. Germline V gives CDR1 SGHTA, CDR2 FQGNSA. V lost 8 bases and J 4 bases, leaving 6 bases between the germline ends. The CDR3 sequence is 12 residues long.

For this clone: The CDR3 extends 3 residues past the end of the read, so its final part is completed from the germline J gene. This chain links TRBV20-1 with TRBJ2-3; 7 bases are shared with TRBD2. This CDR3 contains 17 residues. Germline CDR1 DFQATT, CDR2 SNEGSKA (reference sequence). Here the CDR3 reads CSARATSLGNSQETQYF. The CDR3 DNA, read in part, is TGCAGTGCTAGAGCGACTAGCTTAGGGAATTCCCAAGAGACG.

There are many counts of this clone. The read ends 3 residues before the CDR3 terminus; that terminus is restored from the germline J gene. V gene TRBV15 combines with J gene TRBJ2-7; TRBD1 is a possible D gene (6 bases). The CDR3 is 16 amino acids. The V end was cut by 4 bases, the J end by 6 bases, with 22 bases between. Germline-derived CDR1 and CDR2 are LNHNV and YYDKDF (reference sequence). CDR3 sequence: CATSTWVSGDIGEQYF. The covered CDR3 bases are TGTGCCACCAGCACGTGGGTGTCAGGGGACATCGGCGAG.

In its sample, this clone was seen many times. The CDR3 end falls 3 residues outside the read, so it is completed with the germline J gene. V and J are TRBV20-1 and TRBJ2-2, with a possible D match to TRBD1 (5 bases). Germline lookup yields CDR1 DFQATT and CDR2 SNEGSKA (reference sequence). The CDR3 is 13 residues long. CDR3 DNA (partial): TGCAGTGCAGGGGCTACAACTAATGAAAAG. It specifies CSAGATTNEK. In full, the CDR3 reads CSAGATTNEKLFF.

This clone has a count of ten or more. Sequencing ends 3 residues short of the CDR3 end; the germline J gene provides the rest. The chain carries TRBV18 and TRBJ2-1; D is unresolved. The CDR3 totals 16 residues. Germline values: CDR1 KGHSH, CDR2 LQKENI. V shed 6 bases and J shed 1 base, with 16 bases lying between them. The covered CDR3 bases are TGTGCCAGCTCGTACTACCTAGAAGCGTCCTACAATGAG. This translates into CASSYYLEASYNE. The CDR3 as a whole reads CASSYYLEASYNEQFF.

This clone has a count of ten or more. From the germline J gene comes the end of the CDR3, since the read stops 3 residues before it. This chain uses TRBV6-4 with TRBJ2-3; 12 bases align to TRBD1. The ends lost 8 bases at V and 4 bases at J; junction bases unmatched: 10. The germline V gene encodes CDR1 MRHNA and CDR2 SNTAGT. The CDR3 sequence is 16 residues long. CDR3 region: CASSGSGTGGADTQYF. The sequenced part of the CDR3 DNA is TGTGCCAGCTCAGGCTCCGGGACAGGGGGCGCAGATACG.

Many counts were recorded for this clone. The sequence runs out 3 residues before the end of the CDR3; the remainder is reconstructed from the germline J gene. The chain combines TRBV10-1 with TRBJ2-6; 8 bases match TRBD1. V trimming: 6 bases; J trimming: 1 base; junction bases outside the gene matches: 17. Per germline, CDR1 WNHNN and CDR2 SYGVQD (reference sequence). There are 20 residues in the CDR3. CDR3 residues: CASRRNRQGPLMSGANVLTF. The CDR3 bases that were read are TGCGCCAGCAGAAGGAATCGACAGGGGCCCCTGATGTCTGGGGCCAACGTC.

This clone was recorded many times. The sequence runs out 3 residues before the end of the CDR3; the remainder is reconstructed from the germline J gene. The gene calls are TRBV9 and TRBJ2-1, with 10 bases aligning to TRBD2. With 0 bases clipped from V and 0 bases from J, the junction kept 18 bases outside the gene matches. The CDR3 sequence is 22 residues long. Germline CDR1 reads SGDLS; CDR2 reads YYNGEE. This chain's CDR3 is CASSVAPLSGRLSTSSYNEQFF. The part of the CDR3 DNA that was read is TGTGCCAGCAGCGTAGCTCCCCTTAGCGGGAGGCTTTCCACAAGCTCCTACAATGAG.

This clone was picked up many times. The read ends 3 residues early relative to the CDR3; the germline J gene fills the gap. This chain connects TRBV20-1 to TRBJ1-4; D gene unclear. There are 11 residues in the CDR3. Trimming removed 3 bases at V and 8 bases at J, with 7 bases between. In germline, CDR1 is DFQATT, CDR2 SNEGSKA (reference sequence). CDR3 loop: CSASYREKLFF. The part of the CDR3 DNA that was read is TGCAGTGCTAGTTACCGGGAAAAA.

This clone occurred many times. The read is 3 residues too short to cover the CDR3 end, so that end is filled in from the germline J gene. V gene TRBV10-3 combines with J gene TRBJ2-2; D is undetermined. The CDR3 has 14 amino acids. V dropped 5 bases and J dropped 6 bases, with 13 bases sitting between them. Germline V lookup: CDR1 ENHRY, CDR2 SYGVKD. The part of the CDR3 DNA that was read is TGTGCCATCAGTACCTTGAAGCAGGCCGGGGAG. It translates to CAISTLKQAGE. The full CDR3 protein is CAISTLKQAGELFF.

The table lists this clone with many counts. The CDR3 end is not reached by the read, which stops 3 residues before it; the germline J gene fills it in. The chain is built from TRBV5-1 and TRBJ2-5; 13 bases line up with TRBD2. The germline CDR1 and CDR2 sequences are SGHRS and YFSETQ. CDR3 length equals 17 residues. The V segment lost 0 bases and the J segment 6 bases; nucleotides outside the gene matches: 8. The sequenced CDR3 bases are TGCGCCAGCAGCTTGGAACTAGCGGGAGGGCTTGGGCAGACC. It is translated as CASSLELAGGLGQT. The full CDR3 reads CASSLELAGGLGQTQYF.

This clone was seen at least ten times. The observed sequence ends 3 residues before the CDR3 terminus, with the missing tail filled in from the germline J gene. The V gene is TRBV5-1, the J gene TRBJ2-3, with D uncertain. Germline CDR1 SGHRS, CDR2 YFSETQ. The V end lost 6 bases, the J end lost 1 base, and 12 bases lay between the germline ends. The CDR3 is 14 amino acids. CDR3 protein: CASTLTYRTDTQYF. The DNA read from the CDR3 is TGCGCCAGCACCCTGACTTACCGCACAGATACG.

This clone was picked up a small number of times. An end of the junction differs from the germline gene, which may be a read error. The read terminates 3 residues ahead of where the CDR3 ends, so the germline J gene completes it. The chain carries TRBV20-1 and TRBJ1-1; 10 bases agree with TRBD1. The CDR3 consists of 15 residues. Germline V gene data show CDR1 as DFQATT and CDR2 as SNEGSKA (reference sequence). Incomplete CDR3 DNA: TGCGGTGCGCCGGGACAGGGGAACGTGAACACTGAA. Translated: CGAPGQGNVNTE. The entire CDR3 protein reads CGAPGQGNVNTEAFF.

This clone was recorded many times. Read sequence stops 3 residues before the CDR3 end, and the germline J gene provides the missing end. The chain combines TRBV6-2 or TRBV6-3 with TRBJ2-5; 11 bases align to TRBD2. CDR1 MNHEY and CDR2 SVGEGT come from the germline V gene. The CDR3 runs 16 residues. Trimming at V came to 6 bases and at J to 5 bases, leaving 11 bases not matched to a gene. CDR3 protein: CASRPVGLAERETQYF. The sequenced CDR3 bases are TGTGCCAGCAGACCGGTGGGACTAGCGGAGAGGGAGACC.

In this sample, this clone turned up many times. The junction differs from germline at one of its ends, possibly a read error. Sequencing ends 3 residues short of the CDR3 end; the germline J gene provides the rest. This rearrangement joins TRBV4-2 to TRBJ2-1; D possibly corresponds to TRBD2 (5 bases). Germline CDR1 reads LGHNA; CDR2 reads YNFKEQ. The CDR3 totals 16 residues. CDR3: CASSQEHGGPFNEQFF. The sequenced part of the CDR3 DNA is TGCGCCAGCAGCCAAGAGCACGGCGGGCCCTTTAATGAG.